Each of the 25 T cell receptor beta chains below was sequenced from the same sample in a study of T-cell memory formation after mild COVID-19. TCRdb independently ran MiXCR on the 5' RACE reads; one entry per CDR3 protein. The sample consists of 85,000 to 130,000 distinct CDR3 sequences, 11% of them appearing once. Sequencing was performed on PBMCs or a T cell subset sorted from them (not recorded which). The source of these receptors is a man aged 18 to 29 who had mild COVID-19 (a few samples of this study predate the infection). Cell type and time point are not known.

The chain joins TRBV7-9 to TRBJ2-2, with no clear D. V was cut by 4 bases and J by 4 bases, with 10 bases left in between. The germline V gene encodes CDR1 SEHNR and CDR2 FQNEAQ (reference sequence). CDR3 length equals 14 residues. Here the CDR3 reads CASSSWSGTGELFF. The CDR3 nucleotides read TGTGCCAGCAGCTCCTGGTCAGGCACCGGGGAGCTGTTTTTT.

In this sample, this clonotype turned up a few times. The chain carries TRBV7-9 and TRBJ1-2; D not certain. V lost 5 bases and J 3 bases, leaving 13 bases between the germline ends. CDR1 is SEHNR, CDR2 FQNEAQ, per germline (reference sequence). This CDR3 is 14 amino acids long. CDR3 sequence: CASSPEVADYGYTF. DNA of the CDR3: TGTGCCAGCAGCCCGGAAGTGGCAGACTATGGCTACACCTTC.

This clonotype was observed many times. The V call is TRBV7-9, the J call TRBJ2-3; D tentatively reads TRBD1 or TRBD2 (5 bases each). The V end was cut by 3 bases, the J end by 3 bases, with 22 bases between. Germline CDR1 SEHNR, CDR2 FQNEAQ (reference sequence). The CDR3 runs 18 residues. This chain's CDR3 is CASSFRDGGRESTDTQYF. The CDR3 DNA reads TGTGCCAGCAGCTTTAGGGATGGCGGCAGGGAGTCGACAGATACGCAGTATTTT. Complete variable domain (other parts from reference TRBV7-9 and TRBJ2-3): DTGVSQNPRHKITKRGQNVTFRCDPISEHNRLYWYRQTLGQGPEFLTYFQNEAQLEKSRLLSDRFSAERPKGSFSTLEIQRTEQGDSAMYLCASSFRDGGRESTDTQYFGPGTRLTVL.

This clonotype has just a few counts. V gene TRBV9 combines with J gene TRBJ2-1; D call uncertain. Germline values: CDR1 SGDLS, CDR2 YYNGEE. The CDR3 is 16 amino acids. V lost 0 bases to trimming and J lost 6 bases, with 16 bases between them. The CDR3 coding sequence is TGTGCCAGCAGCGTAGGAGGTGGAAAGGATCTCAATGAGCAGTTCTTC. Translating it yields CASSVGGGKDLNEQFF.

This clonotype was observed many times. This chain connects TRBV20-1 to TRBJ2-7, with D possibly matching TRBD1 (5 bases). Per germline, CDR1 DFQATT and CDR2 SNEGSKA (reference sequence). V was cut by 0 bases and J by 5 bases, with 11 bases left in between. The CDR3 runs 13 residues. The CDR3 loop reads CSARDTRDNEQYF. The DNA of the CDR3 is TGCAGTGCTAGAGATACCAGGGATAACGAGCAGTACTTC.

The CDR3 bases are TGTGCCAGCAGTCTCCCCCTCGGGGCAGTGATGAGCTCTGGGGCCAACGTCCTGACTTTC. Its protein is CASSLPLGAVMSSGANVLTF. The V and J genes are TRBV6-2 or TRBV6-3 and TRBJ2-6, with D perhaps given as TRBD1 or TRBD2 (5 bases each). CDR1 MNHEY and CDR2 SVGEGT come from the germline V gene. The CDR3 is 20 residues long. Trimming pared 5 bases from V and 0 bases from J, leaving 23 bases between.

The chain employs TRBV28 and TRBJ2-1; D is unclear. V lost 2 bases to trimming and J lost 8 bases, with 13 bases between them. CDR3 length: 14 residues. From germline, CDR1 is MDHEN and CDR2 SYDVKM. CDR3 in DNA: TGTGCCAGCAGTTTAGGTCCGGGTGGCGATGAGCAGTTCTTC. Its translation: CASSLGPGGDEQFF.

This clonotype has a handful of counts. This sequence joins TRBV7-6 and TRBJ1-1, with a possible D match to TRBD1 (5 bases). The V end was cut by 2 bases, the J end by 0 bases, with 19 bases between. The germline V gene has CDR1 SGHVS and CDR2 FNYEAQ. The CDR3 has 18 residues. CDR3 amino acids: CASSLPISRAGVNTEAFF. CDR3 nucleotides: TGTGCCAGCAGCTTACCAATAAGCAGGGCCGGGGTGAACACTGAAGCTTTCTTT. Full variable domain (outside the CDR3, taken from reference TRBV7-6 and TRBJ1-1): GAGVSQSPRYKVTKRGQDVALRCDPISGHVSLYWYRQALGQGPEFLTYFNYEAQQDKSGLPNDRFSAERPEGSISTLTIQRTEQRDSAMYRCASSLPISRAGVNTEAFFGQGTRLTVV.

This clonotype was recorded a few times. The rearrangement links TRBV7-3 to TRBJ1-1; no definite D call. Germline V gene sequence: CDR1 SGHTA, CDR2 FQGTGA. This CDR3 is 17 amino acids long. V dropped 2 bases and J dropped 5 bases, with 21 bases sitting between them. Written as DNA, the CDR3 is TGTGCCAGCAGCTTAGGGGTGTCAGGTCCTGGAGGGACTGAAGCTTTCTTT. Its translation: CASSLGVSGPGGTEAFF.

There are a few counts of this clonotype. The V and J genes are TRBV7-8 and TRBJ2-5; D might be TRBD1 or TRBD2, each matching 5 bases. CDR3 length equals 16 residues. From germline, CDR1 is SGHVS and CDR2 FQNEAQ. Trimming removed 5 bases from V and 3 bases from J, with 19 bases in between. The CDR3 DNA follows: TGTGCCAGCAGCCCCGATCGGAAGTGGGGGAAAGAGACCCAGTACTTC. Protein sequence: CASSPDRKWGKETQYF.

In DNA, the CDR3 is TGTGCCACCTCGACAGGGCCTACAGATACGCAGTATTTT. Translating it yields CATSTGPTDTQYF. The rearrangement uses TRBV10-3 and TRBJ2-3, with TRBD1 identical over 7 bases. The CDR3 is made up of 13 amino acids. The V gene's germline CDR1 is ENHRY and CDR2 SYGVKD. Trimming took 10 bases from V and 3 from J; bases not matched to a gene: 7.

This clonotype was recorded a few times. V usage is TRBV4-1 and J usage is TRBJ1-1; 7 bases match TRBD1. Germline lookup yields CDR1 MGHRA and CDR2 YSYEKL. J was trimmed by 3 bases and V by 3 bases; bases with no gene match: 10. CDR3 length: 16 amino acids. CDR3 coding DNA: TGCGCCAGCAGCCACCGAGCAGGGGGATCGGACACTGAAGCTTTCTTT. This sequence encodes CASSHRAGGSDTEAFF.

The V gene is TRBV30, the J gene TRBJ1-1; D ambiguous. CDR3 length: 11 amino acids. V was pared by 5 bases and J by 1 base, with 5 bases between. Germline CDR1 GTSNPN, CDR2 SVGIG (reference sequence). The CDR3 coding sequence is TGTGCCTGGGGGAGGAACACTGAAGCTTTCTTT. Amino acids: CAWGRNTEAFF.

This clonotype was seen ten or more times. CDR3 in DNA: TGTGCCAGCAGCTTAGGGGCTGGGGGAGTAACTGAAGCTTTCTTT. It is translated as CASSLGAGGVTEAFF. The gene calls are TRBV13 and TRBJ1-1; tentatively, D is TRBD1 (5 bases). In germline, CDR1 is PRHDT, CDR2 FYEKMQ (reference sequence). The V end lost 0 bases, the J end lost 5 bases, and 13 bases lay between the germline ends. The CDR3 extends over 15 amino acids.

Only a few counts were recorded for this clonotype. This chain joins TRBV7-9 and TRBJ1-2; possibly TRBD1 for D (6 bases). Germline V lookup: CDR1 SEHNR, CDR2 FQNEAQ (reference sequence). This CDR3 is 16 amino acids long. Trimming cost V 5 bases and J 0 bases, with 16 bases left between them. CDR3 region: CASSQPRQVANYGYTF. CDR3 nucleotides: TGTGCCAGCAGCCAACCGAGACAGGTCGCTAACTATGGCTACACCTTC.

The chain combines TRBV3-1 with TRBJ1-3; D perhaps matches TRBD1 (6 bases). The CDR3 sequence is 17 residues long. Germline V gene lookup returns CDR1 LGHDT and CDR2 YNNKEL (reference sequence). V was cut by 5 bases and J by 4 bases, with 21 bases left in between. In DNA form, the CDR3 reads TGTGCCAGCAGCGCACGGAAAGACAGGTTATGGGGAAACACCATATATTTT. Its protein is CASSARKDRLWGNTIYF.

This clonotype was seen at least ten times. The chain links TRBV6-5 to TRBJ2-7; D remains unclear. V was cut by 2 bases and J by 6 bases, with 11 bases left in between. The germline gives CDR1 MNHEY, CDR2 SVGAGI. This CDR3 has 13 amino acids. The CDR3 DNA is TGTGCCAGCAGTTACAAGATGGCTAGCGAGCAGTACTTC. As protein: CASSYKMASEQYF.

The table lists this clonotype with a few counts. This chain connects TRBV5-1 to TRBJ2-4, with a tentative D call TRBD1 (5 bases). CDR1 SGHRS and CDR2 YFSETQ come from the germline V gene. This CDR3 is 15 amino acids long. Between the trimmed V and J ends, which lost 4 bases and 4 bases, there was a span of 15 bases. In DNA form, the CDR3 reads TGCGCCAGCAGCAACAACCCGACAGAGAAAAACATTCAGTACTTC. Its translation: CASSNNPTEKNIQYF.

V gene TRBV10-3 combines with J gene TRBJ2-5, with 9 bases matching TRBD1. This CDR3 region has 14 residues. J gave up 5 bases and V 6 bases, and 7 bases lay outside the gene matches. Germline V gene data show CDR1 as ENHRY and CDR2 as SYGVKD. The chain's CDR3 is CAIRDRGEGETQYF. The CDR3 DNA follows: TGTGCCATCAGGGACAGGGGAGAAGGCGAGACCCAGTACTTC.

The chain is built from TRBV29-1 and TRBJ1-1; D is uncertain. The CDR3 extends over 13 amino acids. Trimming left V 5 bases short and J 5 bases short, with 15 bases between. Germline V gene data show CDR1 as SQVTM and CDR2 as ANQGSEA. The CDR3 is CSVIPDWRTEAFF. CDR3 coding DNA: TGCAGCGTTATCCCGGACTGGCGGACTGAAGCTTTCTTT.

This clonotype was detected many times. J is TRBJ2-7 and V is TRBV6-2 or TRBV6-3; TRBD2 might be the D (5 bases). The V end lost 6 bases, the J end lost 4 bases, and 10 bases lay between the germline ends. There are 12 residues in the CDR3. Germline loops: CDR1 MNHEY, CDR2 SVGEGT. This CDR3 is CASSKRLYEQYF. The DNA for the CDR3 is TGTGCCAGCAGCAAGCGGCTTTACGAGCAGTACTTC.

V is TRBV18 and J is TRBJ2-3; maybe TRBD2 (6 bases). CDR3 length equals 16 residues. Germline CDR1 KGHSH, CDR2 LQKENI. The ends were cut back, 1 base at V and 2 bases at J, with 13 bases in the middle. The CDR3 is CASSPQGGRFTDTQYF. The CDR3 region has the DNA TGTGCCAGCTCACCACAAGGAGGGAGGTTCACAGATACGCAGTATTTT.

The chain uses TRBV7-8 and TRBJ2-1, with TRBD1 matching over 8 bases. V shed 5 bases and J 6 bases; nucleotides not matched to a gene: 9. The CDR3 spans 15 residues. The germline gives CDR1 SGHVS, CDR2 FQNEAQ. The DNA of the CDR3 is TGTGCCAGCAGCCTAGGACAGGGAAGGGGCAATGAGCAGTTCTTC. The encoded protein is CASSLGQGRGNEQFF.

This rearrangement joins TRBV11-2 to TRBJ2-7; TRBD2 aligns across 9 bases. V lost 0 bases to trimming and J lost 0 bases; unmatched junction nucleotides: 12. The CDR3 runs 19 residues. Germline V gives CDR1 SGHAT, CDR2 FQNNGV. The CDR3 loop reads CASSLDFLPSGESSYEQYF. Here the CDR3 DNA reads TGTGCCAGCAGCTTAGATTTCCTTCCTAGCGGGGAGAGCTCCTACGAGCAGTACTTC.

The chain carries TRBV6-5 and TRBJ2-1, with TRBD2 identical over 8 bases. The germline V gene has CDR1 MNHEY and CDR2 SVGAGI. The CDR3 runs to 15 residues. V trimming: 2 bases; J trimming: 9 bases; junction bases outside the gene matches: 9. The chain's CDR3 is CASSYIGGVKSEQFF. In nucleotides, the CDR3 is TGTGCCAGCAGTTACATCGGGGGGGTTAAGAGTGAGCAGTTCTTC.